This is a list of T cell receptor beta chains from one sample in a study of molecular identifiers for immune sequencing clone quantification. TCRdb re-derived calls from the PCR reads in MiXCR, one entry per CDR3 protein. The sample shows about 630,000 distinct CDR3 sequences, over 25% of them seen only once. Sequencing used naive CD8+ T cells from blood, with Jurkat cell RNA spiked in. The receptor source for this set is a human donor in good health. Some libraries in this study had Jurkat cell RNA spiked in. Both conserved end residues are part of each CDR3. Each record gives: V gene, CDR3 protein.

TRBV29-1 CSVDSGADINIQYF
TRBV27 CASSAGPVAFF
TRBV5-5 CASNHKGQGAGDTQYF
TRBV6-1 CASYPWADGAHQPQHF
TRBV2 CASISRTSYEQYF
TRBV6-5 CASSFRTDSGANVLTF
TRBV6-5 CASSTRDRGNEQFF
TRBV6-5 CASSYSEGRKQYF
TRBV19 CASSTYAGQDYGYTF
TRBV10-2 CASSEGGDPNSPLHF
TRBV25-1 CASSELGTQQETQYF
TRBV7-6 CASSRSGSGTDTQYF
TRBV14 CASSQDPANTGELFF
TRBV18 CASSPPGGSYYGYTF
TRBV13 CASSQGRSVMNTEAFF
TRBV27 CASSLLGANTEAFF
TRBV4-3 CASSQDSRTANYGYTF
TRBV28 CASSLRRPLGINTEAFF
TRBV3-2 CASSQPGLAGRANTGGLFF
TRBV7-2 CASSLVGGRGSSYEQYF
TRBV11-2 CASSPGTVSTDTQYF
TRBV5-4 CASSLRPVEALAKNIQYF
TRBV29-1 CSVRAINTGELFF
TRBV6-5 CASGAGGGLVTEAFF
TRBV20-1 CSANSGSGTDTQYF
TRBV25-1 CASSQTGGYLYEPINLNTEAFF
TRBV29-1 CSVVTGTPEGDTQYF